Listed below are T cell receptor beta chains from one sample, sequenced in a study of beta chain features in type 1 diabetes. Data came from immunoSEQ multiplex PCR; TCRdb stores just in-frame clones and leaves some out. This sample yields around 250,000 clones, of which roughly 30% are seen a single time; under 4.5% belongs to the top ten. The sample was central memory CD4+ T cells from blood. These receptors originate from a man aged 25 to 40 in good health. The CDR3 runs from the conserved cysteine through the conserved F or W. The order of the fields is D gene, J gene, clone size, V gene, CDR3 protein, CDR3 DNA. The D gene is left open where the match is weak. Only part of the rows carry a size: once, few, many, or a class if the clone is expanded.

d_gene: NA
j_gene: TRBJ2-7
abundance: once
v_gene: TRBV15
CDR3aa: CATSRDISYEQYF
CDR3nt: TGTGCCACCAGCAGAGATATCTCCTACGAGCAGTACTTC

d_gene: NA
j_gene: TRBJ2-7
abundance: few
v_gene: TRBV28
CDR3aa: CASRGNRAGYEQYF
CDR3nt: TGTGCCAGCAGGGGGAACAGGGCAGGTTACGAGCAGTACTTC

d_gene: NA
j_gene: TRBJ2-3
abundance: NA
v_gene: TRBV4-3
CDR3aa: CASSQDRQGTDTQYF
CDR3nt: TGCGCCAGCAGCCAGGATAGACAGGGCACAGATACGCAGTATTTT

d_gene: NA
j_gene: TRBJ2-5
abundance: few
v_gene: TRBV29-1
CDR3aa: CSVGGSGETQYF
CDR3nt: TGCAGCGTTGGTGGTAGTGGGGAGACCCAGTACTTC

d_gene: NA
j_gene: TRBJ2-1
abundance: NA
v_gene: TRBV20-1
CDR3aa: CSVWVNEQFF
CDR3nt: TGCAGTGTTTGGGTCAATGAGCAGTTCTTC

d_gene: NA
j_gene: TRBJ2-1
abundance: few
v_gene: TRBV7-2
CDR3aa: CASSLTVGSGDEQFF
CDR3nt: TGTGCCAGCAGCTTGACGGTCGGGAGTGGCGATGAGCAGTTCTTC

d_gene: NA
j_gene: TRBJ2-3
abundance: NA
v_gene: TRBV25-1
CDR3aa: CASSLDLGGGSTDTQYF
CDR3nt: TGTGCCAGCAGCCTTGACCTGGGGGGCGGGAGCACAGATACGCAGTATTTT

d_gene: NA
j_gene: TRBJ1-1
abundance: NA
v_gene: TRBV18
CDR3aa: CASSPSQGYTEAFF
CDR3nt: TGTGCCAGCTCACCCTCCCAGGGTTACACTGAAGCTTTCTTT

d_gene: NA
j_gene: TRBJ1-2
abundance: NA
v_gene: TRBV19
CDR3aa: CASSISVWGRDYGYTF
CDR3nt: TGTGCCAGTAGTATATCGGTCTGGGGCCGGGACTATGGCTACACCTTC

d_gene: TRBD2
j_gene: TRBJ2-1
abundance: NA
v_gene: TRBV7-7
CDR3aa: CASSRGLAGDNEQFF
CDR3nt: TGTGCCAGCAGCCGAGGACTAGCGGGGGACAATGAGCAGTTCTTC

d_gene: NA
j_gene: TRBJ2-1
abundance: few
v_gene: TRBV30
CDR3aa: CAWSVQDEQFF
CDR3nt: TGTGCCTGGAGTGTACAGGATGAGCAGTTCTTC

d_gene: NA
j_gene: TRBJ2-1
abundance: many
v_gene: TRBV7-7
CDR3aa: CASSFGTGHNEQFF
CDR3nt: TGTGCCAGCAGCTTTGGTACCGGTCACAATGAGCAGTTCTTC

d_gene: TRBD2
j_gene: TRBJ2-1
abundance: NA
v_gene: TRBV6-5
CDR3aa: CASSSSGRPYNEQFF
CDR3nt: TGTGCCAGCAGTTCCAGCGGGAGGCCCTACAATGAGCAGTTCTTC

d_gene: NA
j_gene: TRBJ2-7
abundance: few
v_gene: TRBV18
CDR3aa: CASSPGTGSTYEQYF
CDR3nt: TGTGCCAGCTCACCAGGGACTGGCTCCACTTACGAGCAGTACTTC

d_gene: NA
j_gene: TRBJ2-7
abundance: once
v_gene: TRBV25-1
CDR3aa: CASSEPQGQVREQYF
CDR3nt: TGTGCCAGCAGTGAACCTCAGGGGCAGGTTCGCGAGCAGTACTTC

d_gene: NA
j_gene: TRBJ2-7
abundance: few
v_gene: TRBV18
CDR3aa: CASSPGAARNEQYF
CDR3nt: TGTGCCAGCTCACCAGGGGCGGCGAGGAACGAGCAGTACTTC

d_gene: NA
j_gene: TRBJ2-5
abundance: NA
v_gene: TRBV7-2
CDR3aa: CASSFMREETQYF
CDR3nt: TGTGCCAGCAGCTTTATGAGGGAAGAGACCCAGTACTTC

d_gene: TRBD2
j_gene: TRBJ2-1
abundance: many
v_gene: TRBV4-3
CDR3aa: CASSQEGLDYNEQFF
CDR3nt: TGCGCCAGCAGCCAAGAAGGACTAGACTACAATGAGCAGTTCTTC